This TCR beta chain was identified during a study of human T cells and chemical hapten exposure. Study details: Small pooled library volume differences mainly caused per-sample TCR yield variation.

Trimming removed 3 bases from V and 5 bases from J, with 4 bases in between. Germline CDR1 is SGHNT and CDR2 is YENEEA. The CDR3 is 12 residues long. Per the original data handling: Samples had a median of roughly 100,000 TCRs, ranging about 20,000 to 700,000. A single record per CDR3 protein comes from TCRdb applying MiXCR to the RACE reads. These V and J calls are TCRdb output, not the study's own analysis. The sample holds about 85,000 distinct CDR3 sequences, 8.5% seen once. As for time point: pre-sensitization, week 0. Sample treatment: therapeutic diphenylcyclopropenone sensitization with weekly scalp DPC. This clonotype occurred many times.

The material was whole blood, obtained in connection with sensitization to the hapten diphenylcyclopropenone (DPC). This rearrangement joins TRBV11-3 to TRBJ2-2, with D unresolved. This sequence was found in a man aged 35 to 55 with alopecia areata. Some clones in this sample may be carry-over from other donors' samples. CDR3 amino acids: CASSFSTGELFF. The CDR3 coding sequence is TGTGCCAGCAGCTTCAGTACCGGGGAGCTGTTTTTT.